Presented here are 9 T cell receptor beta chains from one specimen sequenced in a study of beta chain features in type 1 diabetes. The sequenced template was cDNA made from the entire isolated RNA. Only in-frame clones appear in the TCRdb table, and some are missing; sequencing was by immunoSEQ multiplex PCR. This table has about 290,000 clones, 7.5% to 9.5% appearing once. Sequencing was performed on central memory CD4+ T cells from blood. The origin of the receptors is a young woman in good health.

This clone showed up just a few times. V and J are TRBV7-2 and TRBJ1-2, with D perhaps TRBD1 (5 bases). This CDR3 contains 16 residues. V was shortened by 4 bases and J by 2 bases, with 17 bases between the two germline ends. Germline-derived CDR1 and CDR2 are SGHTA and FQGNSA. The CDR3: CASSSRGAGQNYGYTF. Here the CDR3 DNA reads TGTGCCAGCAGCTCGAGAGGGGCAGGGCAGAACTATGGCTACACCTTC. Using reference TRBV7-2 and TRBJ1-2 for the parts outside the CDR3, the full variable domain is GAGVSQSPSNKVTEKGKDVELRCDPISGHTALYWYRQSLGQGLEFLIYFQGNSAPDKSGLPSDRFSAERTGGSVSTLTIQRTQQEDSAVYLCASSSRGAGQNYGYTFGSGTRLTVV.

At least ten counts were recorded for this clone. The chain has TRBV7-8 and TRBJ2-3; TRBD2 agrees at 9 bases. V was clipped by 5 bases and J by 5 bases; unmatched bases: 11. CDR1 is SGHVS, CDR2 FQNEAQ, per germline. The CDR3 totals 16 residues. CDR3 sequence (DNA): TGTGCCAGCAGCCGGCGGGGCTCTAGCGGGATAGATACGCAGTATTTT. Translation gives CASSRRGSSGIDTQYF.

The chain combines TRBV7-3 with TRBJ2-1; 7 positions agree with TRBD2. There are 14 residues in the CDR3. Per germline, CDR1 SGHTA and CDR2 FQGTGA. V gave up 3 bases and J gave up 4 bases; unmatched junction bases: 3. The CDR3 reads CASSLTSTYNEQFF. CDR3 DNA: TGTGCCAGCAGCTTGACTAGCACTTACAATGAGCAGTTCTTC.

This clone was seen ten or more times. The V call is TRBV14, the J call TRBJ1-1; D gene unclear. Trimming shortened V by 4 bases and J by 0 bases, and 12 bases separated the two germline ends. The CDR3 is 15 residues long. Germline CDR1 and CDR2: SGHDN and FVKESK. CDR3 region: CASSRLSSMNTEAFF. CDR3 sequence (DNA): TGTGCCAGCAGCCGATTGTCAAGTATGAACACTGAAGCTTTCTTT.

V and J are TRBV7-2 and TRBJ1-1; D unclear. Germline CDR1 is SGHTA and CDR2 is FQGNSA. V was trimmed by 1 base and J by 0 bases, leaving 12 bases between them. This CDR3 has 16 residues. The CDR3 here is CASSLEGLRMNTEAFF. CDR3 coding DNA: TGTGCCAGCAGCTTAGAAGGGCTCCGTATGAACACTGAAGCTTTCTTT.

This clone was observed at least ten times. The chain is built from TRBV6-6 and TRBJ2-1, with 13 bases aligning to TRBD2. Trimming cost V 6 bases and J 8 bases; bases outside gene matches: 4. This CDR3 has 14 residues. Germline CDR1 MNHNY, CDR2 SVGAGI (reference sequence). CDR3 nucleotides: TGTGCCAGCAGCAGACTAGCGGGGGGTTATGAGCAGTTCTTC. Protein: CASSRLAGGYEQFF.

This clone was counted a few times. The chain recombines TRBV7-3 with TRBJ2-2; the D gene is possibly TRBD2 (6 bases). V lost 5 bases to trimming and J lost 13 bases, with 20 bases between them. The CDR3 totals 14 residues. Per the germline V gene, CDR1 is SGHTA and CDR2 is FQGTGA. The CDR3 region is CASSNSMGPTRLFF. CDR3 sequence (DNA): TGTGCCAGCAGCAACAGCATGGGACCGACTAGGCTGTTTTTT. Variable domain in full (rest from reference TRBV7-3 and TRBJ2-2): GAGVSQTPSNKVTEKGKYVELRCDPISGHTALYWYRQSLGQGPEFLIYFQGTGAADDSGLPNDRFFAVRPEGSVSTLKIQRTERGDSAVYLCASSNSMGPTRLFFGEGSRLTVL.

This clone was detected ten times or more. J is TRBJ1-6 and V is TRBV18; D unresolved. The CDR3 loop spans 15 amino acids. V gave up 3 bases and J gave up 7 bases, with 13 bases separating them. The germline V gene has CDR1 KGHSH and CDR2 LQKENI. The CDR3 reads CASSPSVSINSPLHF. The CDR3 region has the DNA TGTGCCAGCTCACCTTCGGTCTCGATCAATTCACCCCTCCACTTT.

The chain joins TRBV2 to TRBJ1-1; D is unresolved. Germline V gene sequence: CDR1 SNHLY, CDR2 FYNNEI. The CDR3 sequence is 14 residues long. V dropped 6 bases and J dropped 2 bases, with 13 bases sitting between them. In DNA, the CDR3 is TGTGCCAGCAGGGCACACGGGGTAAACACTGAAGCTTTCTTT. This translates into CASRAHGVNTEAFF.